Listed here are 24 T cell receptor beta chains from one sample, sequenced in a study of cytomegalovirus exposure and HLA in healthy donors. Researchers ran the PCR with 60 Vbeta and 13 Jbeta primers. Libraries were prepared by immunoSEQ multiplex PCR; TCRdb keeps only in-frame clonotypes and omits some of them. The repertoire has about 150,000 clones, approximately 81% of them found once; the top ten carry 1.3%. The sequenced sample consisted of PBMCs. The receptor set was obtained from a man aged 50 to 60 in good health and CMV-seropositive.

The chain carries TRBV9 and TRBJ2-1; 7 nucleotides line up with TRBD2. V was clipped by 4 bases and J by 2 bases; unmatched bases: 3. Looked up from germline, CDR1 is SGDLS and CDR2 is YYNGEE. The CDR3 is 14 residues long. In DNA, the CDR3 is TGTGCCAGCAGCTCCGGGACTACCTACAATGAGCAGTTCTTC. Protein product: CASSSGTTYNEQFF.

The V call is TRBV5-6, the J call TRBJ2-3, with D possibly matching TRBD1 (5 bases). From germline, CDR1 is SGHDT and CDR2 YYEEEE. Trimming pared 3 bases from V and 4 bases from J, leaving 12 bases between. The CDR3 is made up of 14 amino acids. The CDR3 DNA reads TGTGCCAGCAGCTGGCGACAGTCCTCAGATACGCAGTATTTT. It translates to CASSWRQSSDTQYF.

This rearrangement joins TRBV5-6 to TRBJ1-4, with D possibly TRBD1 on 6 matching bases. V shed 2 bases and J shed 7 bases, with 15 bases lying between them. This CDR3 region has 15 residues. Germline V gives CDR1 SGHDT, CDR2 YYEEEE. In DNA, the CDR3 is TGTGCCAGCAGCTTAGGGGGAGGGGTCGGTGAAAAACTGTTTTTT. It codes for CASSLGGGVGEKLFF.

The CDR3 reads CASSPQTDNYGYTF. CDR3 sequence (DNA): TGTGCCAGCAGCCCGCAGACAGACAACTATGGCTACACCTTC. The chain employs TRBV7-9 and TRBJ1-2, with D perhaps matching TRBD1 (5 bases). The CDR3 has 14 residues. Trimming left V 5 bases short and J 2 bases short, with 12 bases between. Germline CDR1 and CDR2: SEHNR and FQNEAQ (reference sequence). The full variable domain, in which reference TRBV7-9 and TRBJ1-2 provide the parts outside the CDR3, is DTGVSQNPRHKITKRGQNVTFRCDPISEHNRLYWYRQTLGQGPEFLTYFQNEAQLEKSRLLSDRFSAERPKGSFSTLEIQRTEQGDSAMYLCASSPQTDNYGYTFGSGTRLTVV.

The V and J genes are TRBV9 and TRBJ2-3; 7 nucleotides agree with TRBD1. V shed 2 bases and J 2 bases; nucleotides not matched to a gene: 5. Germline lookup yields CDR1 SGDLS and CDR2 YYNGEE. There are 15 residues in the CDR3. In DNA, the CDR3 is TGTGCCAGCAGCGTGGACAGGCTTTCCACAGATACGCAGTATTTT. Translated, it gives CASSVDRLSTDTQYF.

The rearrangement uses TRBV18 and TRBJ2-7; D unresolved. Deletions cut 3 bases from V and 2 bases from J, with 17 bases between. Germline CDR1 reads KGHSH; CDR2 reads LQKENI. The CDR3 contains 16 residues. The CDR3 DNA reads TGTGCCAGCTCACCCGAGTACAGTACCCCTCCCTACGAGCAGTACTTC. Its translation is CASSPEYSTPPYEQYF.

The rearrangement uses TRBV2 and TRBJ2-7; possibly TRBD2 for D (6 bases). The CDR3 contains 13 residues. Trimming pared 8 bases from V and 1 base from J, leaving 12 bases between. Germline V lookup: CDR1 SNHLY, CDR2 FYNNEI. DNA for the CDR3: TGTGCCAGCGGAAGGGGAGGTTCCTACGAGCAGTACTTC. Translating gives CASGRGGSYEQYF. Together with reference TRBV2 and TRBJ2-7, the CDR3 gives the full variable domain: EPEVTQTPSHQVTQMGQEVILRCVPISNHLYFYWYRQILGQKVEFLVSFYNNEISEKSEIFDDQFSVERPDGSNFTLKIRSTKLEDSAMYFCASGRGGSYEQYFGPGTRLTVT.

The chain uses TRBV7-2 and TRBJ2-4, with 10 positions matching TRBD2. The germline V gene encodes CDR1 SGHTA and CDR2 FQGNSA. V lost 5 bases to trimming and J lost 3 bases; unmatched junction nucleotides: 7. This CDR3 contains 16 residues. CDR3 region: CASSPSVAGGKNIQYF. CDR3 bases: TGTGCCAGCAGCCCCTCGGTAGCGGGGGGCAAAAACATTCAGTACTTC.

The gene calls are TRBV6-1 and TRBJ2-3; a possible D gene is TRBD1 (5 bases). CDR3 length: 15 amino acids. Germline V gene lookup returns CDR1 MNHNS and CDR2 SASEGT. Trimming removed 2 bases from V and 4 bases from J, with 13 bases in between. The CDR3, as DNA: TGTGCCAGCAGTGAAATAGGACACGCCGCAGATACGCAGTATTTT. Protein product: CASSEIGHAADTQYF.

The sample holds a few counts of this clone. The chain joins TRBV28 to TRBJ1-1; D might be TRBD1 (5 bases). This CDR3 has 15 amino acids. The ends were cut back, 2 bases at V and 3 bases at J, with 13 bases in the middle. The germline gives CDR1 MDHEN, CDR2 SYDVKM. CDR3 in DNA: TGTGCCAGCAGTTTAAGGGGTTCGCGTTACACTGAAGCTTTCTTT. It translates to CASSLRGSRYTEAFF.

The V call is TRBV6-5, the J call TRBJ1-2; D ambiguous. The V gene lost 7 bases and the J gene lost 4 bases, with 13 bases spanning the gap. The CDR3 consists of 13 residues. CDR1 and CDR2 (germline): MNHEY, SVGAGI. DNA for the CDR3: TGTGCCAGCACTCCGGGGAGCTCCTATGGCTACACCTTC. This encodes CASTPGSSYGYTF.

A few counts support this clone. The chain links TRBV28 to TRBJ2-5; 10 bases fit TRBD2. The CDR3 runs 15 residues. The germline CDR1 and CDR2 sequences are MDHEN and SYDVKM. Trimming removed 7 bases from V and 3 bases from J; junction bases left unmatched: 8. Here the CDR3 reads CASTRGLAGEETQYF. The DNA of the CDR3 is TGTGCCAGCACCCGAGGGCTAGCGGGAGAAGAGACCCAGTACTTC. The complete variable domain, with remaining parts taken from reference TRBV28 and TRBJ2-5, reads DVKVTQSSRYLVKRTGEKVFLECVQDMDHENMFWYRQDPGLGLRLIYFSYDVKMKEKGDIPEGYSVSREKKERFSLILESASTNQTSMYLCASTRGLAGEETQYFGPGTRLLVL.

The chain joins TRBV18 to TRBJ2-7; 11 nucleotides line up with TRBD1. The CDR3 contains 16 residues. With V trimmed by 0 bases and J by 4 bases, 5 bases remained unmatched. The V gene's germline CDR1 is KGHSH and CDR2 LQKENI. The CDR3 spells CASSPPSGTGGYEQYF. In nucleotides, the CDR3 is TGTGCCAGCTCACCACCCTCCGGGACAGGGGGGTACGAGCAGTACTTC.

J is TRBJ1-4 and V is TRBV5-4, with 9 bases fitting TRBD1. This CDR3 spans 14 amino acids. Germline lookup yields CDR1 SGHNT and CDR2 YYREEE (reference sequence). V trimming: 2 bases; J trimming: 7 bases; junction bases outside the gene matches: 3. The CDR3 DNA sequence: TGTGCCAGCAGCTTAAGACAGGGGGGTGAAAAACTGTTTTTT. It encodes CASSLRQGGEKLFF.

This sequence joins TRBV9 and TRBJ2-5, with 11 bases lining up with TRBD2. The CDR3 has 15 residues. The germline CDR1 and CDR2 sequences are SGDLS and YYNGEE. With V trimmed by 4 bases and J by 5 bases, 7 bases remained unmatched. CDR3 amino acids: CASSPQLAGVETQYF. CDR3 DNA: TGTGCCAGCAGCCCCCAACTAGCGGGAGTTGAGACCCAGTACTTC. Drawing the rest from reference TRBV9 and TRBJ2-5, the complete variable domain is DSGVTQTPKHLITATGQRVTLRCSPRSGDLSVYWYQQSLDQGLQFLIQYYNGEERAKGNILERFSAQQFPDLHSELNLSSLELGDSALYFCASSPQLAGVETQYFGPGTRLLVL.

The rearrangement links TRBV28 to TRBJ2-4; 8 bases match TRBD2. Germline assignment: CDR1 MDHEN and CDR2 SYDVKM. This CDR3 contains 19 residues. V dropped 4 bases and J dropped 2; count of bases not matched to a gene: 16. The CDR3 DNA reads TGTGCCAGCAGTTCCCCGGGGGGGGCTGGTTTTGGGTCCAAAAACATTCAGTACTTC. It yields the protein CASSSPGGAGFGSKNIQYF.

This clone was observed a handful of times. The chain is built from TRBV28 and TRBJ2-6; 8 positions agree with TRBD2. CDR3 length equals 19 residues. V trimming: 5 bases; J trimming: 2 bases; junction bases outside the gene matches: 14. Germline CDR1 is MDHEN and CDR2 is SYDVKM. As DNA, the CDR3 is TGTGCCAGCAGTCCACTGGGACTAGGAGCCCCTCCTGGGGCCAACGTCCTGACTTTC. Its protein product is CASSPLGLGAPPGANVLTF.

The chain employs TRBV6-5 and TRBJ2-7; TRBD2 is a possible D gene (7 bases). This CDR3 comprises 14 residues. Trimming took off 4 bases at V and 2 bases at J, with 12 bases between the two ends. Germline V gene data show CDR1 as MNHEY and CDR2 as SVGAGI. As DNA, the CDR3 is TGTGCCAGCAGTTCGGGGGGCCCTCCCTACGAGCAGTACTTC. Translation gives CASSSGGPPYEQYF.

This clone was picked up one time. The rearrangement uses TRBV9 and TRBJ1-6, with 7 bases identical to TRBD1. After removal of 0 bases from V and 7 bases from J, the junction contained 7 bases not matched to a gene. Per germline, CDR1 SGDLS and CDR2 YYNGEE. CDR3 length equals 16 residues. The CDR3 region has the DNA TGTGCCAGCAGCGTAGGCGGGGACAGACCAAATTCACCCCTCCACTTT. This gives the protein CASSVGGDRPNSPLHF.

In nucleotides, the CDR3 is TGTGCCAGCAGCCCGGCGGACATCCCAACTATCAACTACACCTTC. It is translated as CASSPADIPTINYTF. This sequence joins TRBV13 and TRBJ1-2, with a possible D match to TRBD1 (5 bases). CDR1 PRHDT and CDR2 FYEKMQ come from the germline V gene (reference sequence). V was clipped by 5 bases and J by 10 bases, with 23 bases between them. The CDR3 is made up of 15 amino acids.

The chain recombines TRBV29-1 with TRBJ2-3, with 10 bases fitting TRBD2. V lost 4 bases and J lost 2; bases outside the gene matches: 12. CDR3 length: 17 amino acids. Germline V gives CDR1 SQVTM, CDR2 ANQGSEA. The CDR3 here is CSVAPGLASGYTDTQYF. CDR3 bases: TGCAGCGTTGCGCCGGGACTAGCGAGTGGGTACACAGATACGCAGTATTTT.

The chain couples TRBV7-2 to TRBJ1-2; D is perhaps TRBD1 (5 bases). Germline CDR1 reads SGHTA; CDR2 reads FQGNSA. The CDR3 has 14 residues. The germline V and J ends were trimmed by 4 bases and 5 bases, with 14 bases remaining between them. Here the CDR3 DNA reads TGTGCCAGCAGCTCCCCTGGGGGAGGGTATGGCTACACCTTC. It codes for CASSSPGGGYGYTF.

The V call is TRBV5-6, the J call TRBJ2-3; TRBD2 agrees at 9 bases. The CDR3 sequence is 15 residues long. Germline V CDR1 and CDR2: SGHDT, YYEEEE. Unmatched junction bases numbered 6, after V lost 4 bases and J lost 3 bases. In nucleotides, the CDR3 is TGTGCCAGCAGCCCGGGACTAGCTAGGACAGATACGCAGTATTTT. It encodes CASSPGLARTDTQYF. The full variable domain, completed using reference TRBV5-6 and TRBJ2-3, is DAGVTQSPTHLIKTRGQQVTLRCSPKSGHDTVSWYQQALGQGPQFIFQYYEEEERQRGNFPDRFSGHQFPNYSSELNVNALLLGDSALYLCASSPGLARTDTQYFGPGTRLTVL.

Here the CDR3 reads CATSRDGAGAVNTEAFF. Here the CDR3 DNA reads TGTGCCACCAGCAGAGATGGTGCAGGGGCTGTGAACACTGAAGCTTTCTTT. V is TRBV15 and J is TRBJ1-1, with D perhaps matching TRBD1 (6 bases). The CDR3 runs to 17 residues. Germline V gene data show CDR1 as LNHNV and CDR2 as YYDKDF (reference sequence). Trimming removed 0 bases at V and 0 bases at J, with 14 bases between. Using reference TRBV15 and TRBJ1-1 for the parts outside the CDR3, the full variable domain is DAMVIQNPRYQVTQFGKPVTLSCSQTLNHNVMYWYQQKSSQAPKLLFHYYDKDFNNEADTPDNFQSRRPNTSFCFLDIRSPGLGDTAMYLCATSRDGAGAVNTEAFFGQGTRLTVV.